In this sample, the clone carrying this T cell receptor (beta chain) turned up many times. The DNA is omitted, as the CDR3 cannot be located on it reliably, and the CDR3 follows TCRdb's listing. The CDR3 regions of TCR beta were amplified from RNA transcripts. Using the HTBI primer set, a first-round RT-PCR was run on the TCR CDR3. One entry per CDR3 protein results from TCRdb running MiXCR on the multiplex PCR reads. The top ten hold 15% of the sample, which has 330,000 or so distinct CDR3 sequences, 15% to 20% seen once. This record comes from a study of T cells in Graves' hyperthyroidism and ophthalmopathy. The germline V gene has CDR1 MDHEN and CDR2 SYDVKM. Termini included, the CDR3 measures 14 amino acids.

This sequence was found in a middle-aged woman with Graves' ophthalmopathy. Source material: blood. The chain links TRBV28 to TRBJ1-5. The CDR3 reads CASSSSDRNQPQHF.